The clone carrying this TCR beta chain was recorded many times. TCRdb re-called the PCR reads through MiXCR, storing one row per CDR3 protein. In the table there are some 320,000 distinct CDR3 sequences, about 20% of which are singletons. These data originate in a study of molecular identifiers for immune sequencing clone quantification. The V end was cut by 3 bases, the J end by 4 bases, with 14 bases between. CDR1 and CDR2 (germline): SEHNR, FQNEAQ (reference sequence). CDR3 length: 15 residues. The sequence came from a human donor in good health. Some libraries in this study had Jurkat cell RNA spiked in. The V and J genes are TRBV7-9 and TRBJ2-3, with D possibly TRBD2 on 6 matching bases. Sequencing was performed on naive CD8+ T cells from blood, with Jurkat cell RNA spiked in. Subset: FACS-sorted CD8+CD4-CCR7+CD45RA+ naive T cells. The chain's CDR3 is CASSLVAGGADTQYF. For the CDR3, the DNA is TGTGCCAGCAGCTTGGTCGCAGGAGGGGCAGATACGCAGTATTTT.